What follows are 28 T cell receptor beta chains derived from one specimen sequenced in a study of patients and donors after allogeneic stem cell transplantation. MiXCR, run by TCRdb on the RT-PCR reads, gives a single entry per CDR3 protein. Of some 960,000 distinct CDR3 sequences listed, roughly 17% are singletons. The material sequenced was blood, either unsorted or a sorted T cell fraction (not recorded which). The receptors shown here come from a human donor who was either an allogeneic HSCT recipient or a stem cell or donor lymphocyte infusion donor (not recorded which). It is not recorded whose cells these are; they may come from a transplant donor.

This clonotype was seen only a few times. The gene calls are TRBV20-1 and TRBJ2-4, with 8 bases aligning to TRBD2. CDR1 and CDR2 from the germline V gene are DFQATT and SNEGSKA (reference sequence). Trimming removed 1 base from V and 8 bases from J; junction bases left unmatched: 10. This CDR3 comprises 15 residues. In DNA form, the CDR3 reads TGCAGTGCTAGAGTGCTAGCGGGCCTTTCGGACATTCAGTACTTC. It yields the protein CSARVLAGLSDIQYF.

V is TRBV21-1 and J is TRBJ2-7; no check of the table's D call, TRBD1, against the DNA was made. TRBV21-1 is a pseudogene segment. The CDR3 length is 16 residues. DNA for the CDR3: TGTGCCAGCAGCCTCCCGGGACCTAAGGGCACCTACGAGCAGTACTTC. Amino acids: CASSLPGPKGTYEQYF.

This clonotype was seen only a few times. The CDR3, as DNA: TGCAGCGCCGGACAGGGGCCGGGAGATACGCAGTATTTT. This gives the protein CSAGQGPGDTQYF. This sequence joins TRBV29-1 and TRBJ2-3, with TRBD1 identical over 9 bases. With 7 bases clipped from V and 5 bases from J, the junction kept 7 bases outside the gene matches. CDR1 is SQVTM and CDR2 is ANQGSEA in the germline V gene. There are 13 residues in the CDR3.

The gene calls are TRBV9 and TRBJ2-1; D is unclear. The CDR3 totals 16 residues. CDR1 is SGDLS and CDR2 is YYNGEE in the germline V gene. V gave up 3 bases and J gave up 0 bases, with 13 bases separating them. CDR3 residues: CASSARSLSSYNEQFF. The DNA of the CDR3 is TGTGCCAGCAGCGCCCGGTCCCTGAGCTCCTACAATGAGCAGTTCTTC.

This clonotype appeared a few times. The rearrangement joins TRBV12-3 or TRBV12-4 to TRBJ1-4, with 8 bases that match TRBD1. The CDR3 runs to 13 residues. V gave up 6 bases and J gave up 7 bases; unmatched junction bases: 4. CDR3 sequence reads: CASSRGPGEKLFF. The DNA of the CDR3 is TGTGCCAGCAGCAGGGGGCCGGGTGAAAAACTGTTTTTT.

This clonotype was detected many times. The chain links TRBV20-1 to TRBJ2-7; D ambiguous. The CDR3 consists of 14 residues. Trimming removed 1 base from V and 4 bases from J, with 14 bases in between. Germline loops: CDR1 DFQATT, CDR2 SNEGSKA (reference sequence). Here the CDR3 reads CSARGGSGAYEQYF. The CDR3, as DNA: TGCAGTGCTAGAGGTGGGTCCGGTGCATACGAGCAGTACTTC.

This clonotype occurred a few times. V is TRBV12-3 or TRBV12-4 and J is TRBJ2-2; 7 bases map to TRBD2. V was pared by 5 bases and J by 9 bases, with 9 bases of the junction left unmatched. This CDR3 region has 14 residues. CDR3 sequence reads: CASSVQDGRWELFF. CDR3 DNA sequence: TGTGCCAGCAGTGTGCAGGACGGGAGGTGGGAGCTGTTTTTT.

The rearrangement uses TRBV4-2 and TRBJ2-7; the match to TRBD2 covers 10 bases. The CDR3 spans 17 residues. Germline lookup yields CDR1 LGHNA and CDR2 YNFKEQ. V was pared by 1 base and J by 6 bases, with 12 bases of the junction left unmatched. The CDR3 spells CASSQGISSGSRIEQYF. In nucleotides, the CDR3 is TGTGCCAGCAGCCAAGGGATTTCTAGCGGGAGTAGGATCGAGCAGTACTTC.

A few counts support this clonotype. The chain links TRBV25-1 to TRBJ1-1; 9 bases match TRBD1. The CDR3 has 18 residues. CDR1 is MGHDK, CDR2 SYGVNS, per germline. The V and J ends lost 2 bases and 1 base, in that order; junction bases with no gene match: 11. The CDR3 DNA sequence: TGTGCCAGCAGTGAACCCGGGACAGGGTGGTCCGGGAACACTGAAGCTTTCTTT. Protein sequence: CASSEPGTGWSGNTEAFF.

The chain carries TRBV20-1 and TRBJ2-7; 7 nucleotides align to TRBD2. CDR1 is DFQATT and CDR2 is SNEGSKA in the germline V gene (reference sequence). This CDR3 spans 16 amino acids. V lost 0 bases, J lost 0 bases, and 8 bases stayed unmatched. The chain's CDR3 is CSARDPSSGDSYEQYF. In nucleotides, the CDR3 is TGCAGTGCTAGAGATCCTTCGAGCGGGGACTCCTACGAGCAGTACTTC.

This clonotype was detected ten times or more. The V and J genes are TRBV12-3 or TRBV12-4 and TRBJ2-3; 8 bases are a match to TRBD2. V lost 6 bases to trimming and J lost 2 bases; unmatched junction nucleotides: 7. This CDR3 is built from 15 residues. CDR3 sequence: CASSAAGGFTDTQYF. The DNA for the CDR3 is TGTGCCAGCAGCGCTGCGGGGGGCTTCACAGATACGCAGTATTTT.

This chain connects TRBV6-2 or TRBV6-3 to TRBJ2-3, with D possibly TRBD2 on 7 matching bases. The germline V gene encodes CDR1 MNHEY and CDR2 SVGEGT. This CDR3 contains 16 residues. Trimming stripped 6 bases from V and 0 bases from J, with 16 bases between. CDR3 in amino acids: CASSPWGGRSTDTQYF. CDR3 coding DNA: TGTGCCAGCAGCCCATGGGGGGGCCGGAGCACAGATACGCAGTATTTT.

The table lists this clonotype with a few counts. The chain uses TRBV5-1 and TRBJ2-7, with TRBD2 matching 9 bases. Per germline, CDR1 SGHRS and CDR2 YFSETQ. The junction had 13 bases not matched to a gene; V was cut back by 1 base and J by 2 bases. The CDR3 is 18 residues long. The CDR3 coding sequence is TGCGCCAGCAGCTTGCGGTCAGAGCTAGCGGGGCGGACCTACGAGCAGTACTTC. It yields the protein CASSLRSELAGRTYEQYF.

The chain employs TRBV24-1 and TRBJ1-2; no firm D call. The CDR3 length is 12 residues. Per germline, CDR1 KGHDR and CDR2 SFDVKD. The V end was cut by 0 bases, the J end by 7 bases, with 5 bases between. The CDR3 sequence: CATSDLQRGYTF. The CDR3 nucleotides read TGTGCCACCAGTGATTTGCAGCGTGGCTACACCTTC.

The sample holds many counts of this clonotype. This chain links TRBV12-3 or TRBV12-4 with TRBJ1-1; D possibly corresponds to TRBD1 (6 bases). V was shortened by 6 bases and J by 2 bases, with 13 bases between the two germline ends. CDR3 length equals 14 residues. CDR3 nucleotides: TGTGCCAGCAGCGAGGGGGACCATAACACTGAAGCTTTCTTT. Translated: CASSEGDHNTEAFF.

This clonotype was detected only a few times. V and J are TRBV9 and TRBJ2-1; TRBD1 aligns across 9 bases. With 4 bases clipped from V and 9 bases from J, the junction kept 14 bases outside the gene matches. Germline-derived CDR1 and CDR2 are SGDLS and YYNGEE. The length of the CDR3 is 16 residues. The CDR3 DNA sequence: TGTGCCAGCAGCATAACGGGACAGGGTCAAGGGGTTGAGCAGTTCTTC. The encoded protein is CASSITGQGQGVEQFF.

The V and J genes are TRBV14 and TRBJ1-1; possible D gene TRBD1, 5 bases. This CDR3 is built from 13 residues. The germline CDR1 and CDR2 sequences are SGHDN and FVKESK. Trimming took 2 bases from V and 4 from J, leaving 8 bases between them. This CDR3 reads CASSQQGFTEAFF. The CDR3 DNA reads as TGTGCCAGCAGCCAACAGGGATTCACTGAAGCTTTCTTT.

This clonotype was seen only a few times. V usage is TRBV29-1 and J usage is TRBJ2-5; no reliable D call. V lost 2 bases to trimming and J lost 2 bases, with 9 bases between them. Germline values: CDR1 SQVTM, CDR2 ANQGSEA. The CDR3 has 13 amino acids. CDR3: CSVENPAQETQYF. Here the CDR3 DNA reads TGCAGCGTTGAAAATCCAGCTCAAGAGACCCAGTACTTC.

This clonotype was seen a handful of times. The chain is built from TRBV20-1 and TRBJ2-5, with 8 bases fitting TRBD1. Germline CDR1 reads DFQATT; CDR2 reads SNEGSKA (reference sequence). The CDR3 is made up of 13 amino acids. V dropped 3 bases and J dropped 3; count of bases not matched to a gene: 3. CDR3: CSARGQAEETQYF. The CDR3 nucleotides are TGCAGTGCTAGGGGACAGGCGGAAGAGACCCAGTACTTC.

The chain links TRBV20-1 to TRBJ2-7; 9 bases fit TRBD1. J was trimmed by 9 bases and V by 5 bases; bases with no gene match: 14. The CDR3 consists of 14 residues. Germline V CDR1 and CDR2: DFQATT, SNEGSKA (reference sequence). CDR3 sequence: CSASGTGHQDGQYF. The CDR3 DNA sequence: TGCAGTGCTTCCGGGACAGGGCACCAAGATGGGCAGTACTTC.

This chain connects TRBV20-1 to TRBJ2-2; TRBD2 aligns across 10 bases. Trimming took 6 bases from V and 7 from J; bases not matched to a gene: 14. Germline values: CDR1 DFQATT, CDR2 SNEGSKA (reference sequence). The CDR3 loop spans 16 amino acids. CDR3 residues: CSAQTPTSGLIGELFF. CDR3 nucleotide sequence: TGCAGTGCCCAGACCCCGACTAGCGGGCTTATCGGGGAGCTGTTTTTT.

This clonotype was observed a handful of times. The CDR3 is CATRGDFAGANVLTF. The CDR3 DNA reads TGTGCCACCAGAGGAGATTTCGCTGGGGCCAACGTCCTGACTTTC. The chain couples TRBV15 to TRBJ2-6; D gene ambiguous. The CDR3 sequence is 15 residues long. Germline V gene data show CDR1 as LNHNV and CDR2 as YYDKDF (reference sequence). With 6 bases removed from V and 2 bases from J, the gap between germline ends came to 11 bases. Filled out from reference TRBV15 and TRBJ2-6, the complete variable domain reads DAMVIQNPRYQVTQFGKPVTLSCSQTLNHNVMYWYQQKSSQAPKLLFHYYDKDFNNEADTPDNFQSRRPNTSFCFLDIRSPGLGDTAMYLCATRGDFAGANVLTFGAGSRLTVL.

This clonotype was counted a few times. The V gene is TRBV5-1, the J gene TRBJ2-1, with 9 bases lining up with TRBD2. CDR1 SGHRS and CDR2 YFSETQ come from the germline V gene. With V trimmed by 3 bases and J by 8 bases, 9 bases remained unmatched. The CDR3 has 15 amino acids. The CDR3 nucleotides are TGCGCCAGCAGCTCGAACGGGCTAGCGGGATATGAGCAGTTCTTC. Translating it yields CASSSNGLAGYEQFF.

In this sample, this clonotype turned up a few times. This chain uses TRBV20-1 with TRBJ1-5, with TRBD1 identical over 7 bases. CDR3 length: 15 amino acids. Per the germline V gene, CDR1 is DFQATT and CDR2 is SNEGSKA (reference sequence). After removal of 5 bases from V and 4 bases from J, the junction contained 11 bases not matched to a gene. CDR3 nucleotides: TGCAGTGCTGGGCGCTCCGGGACAGCTAATCAGCCCCAGCATTTT. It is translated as CSAGRSGTANQPQHF.

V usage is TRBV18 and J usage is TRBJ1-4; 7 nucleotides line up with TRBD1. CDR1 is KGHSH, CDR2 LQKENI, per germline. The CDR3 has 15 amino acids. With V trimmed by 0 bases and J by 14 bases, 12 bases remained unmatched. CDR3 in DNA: TGTGCCAGCTCACCACCCAGGGGGTCGGACCTAAAGCTGTTTTTT. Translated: CASSPPRGSDLKLFF.

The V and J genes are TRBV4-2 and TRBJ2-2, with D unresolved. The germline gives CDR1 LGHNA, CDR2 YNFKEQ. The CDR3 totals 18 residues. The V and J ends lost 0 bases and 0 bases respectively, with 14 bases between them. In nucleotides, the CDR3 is TGTGCCAGCAGCCAAGATCTTCTGAGTCAGCCGAACACCGGGGAGCTGTTTTTT. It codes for CASSQDLLSQPNTGELFF.

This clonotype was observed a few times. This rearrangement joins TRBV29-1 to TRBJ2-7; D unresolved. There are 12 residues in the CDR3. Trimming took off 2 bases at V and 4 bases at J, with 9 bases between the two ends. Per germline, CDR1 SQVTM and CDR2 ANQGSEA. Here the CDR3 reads CSVEIVPYEQYF. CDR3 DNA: TGCAGCGTTGAAATCGTCCCTTACGAGCAGTACTTC.

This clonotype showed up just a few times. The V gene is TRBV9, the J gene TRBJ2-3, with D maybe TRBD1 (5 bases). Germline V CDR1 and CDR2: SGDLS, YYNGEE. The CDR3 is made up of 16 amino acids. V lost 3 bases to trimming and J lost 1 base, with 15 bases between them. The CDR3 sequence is CASSASGKIGTDTQYF. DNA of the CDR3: TGTGCCAGCAGCGCCTCAGGGAAGATTGGCACAGATACGCAGTATTTT.